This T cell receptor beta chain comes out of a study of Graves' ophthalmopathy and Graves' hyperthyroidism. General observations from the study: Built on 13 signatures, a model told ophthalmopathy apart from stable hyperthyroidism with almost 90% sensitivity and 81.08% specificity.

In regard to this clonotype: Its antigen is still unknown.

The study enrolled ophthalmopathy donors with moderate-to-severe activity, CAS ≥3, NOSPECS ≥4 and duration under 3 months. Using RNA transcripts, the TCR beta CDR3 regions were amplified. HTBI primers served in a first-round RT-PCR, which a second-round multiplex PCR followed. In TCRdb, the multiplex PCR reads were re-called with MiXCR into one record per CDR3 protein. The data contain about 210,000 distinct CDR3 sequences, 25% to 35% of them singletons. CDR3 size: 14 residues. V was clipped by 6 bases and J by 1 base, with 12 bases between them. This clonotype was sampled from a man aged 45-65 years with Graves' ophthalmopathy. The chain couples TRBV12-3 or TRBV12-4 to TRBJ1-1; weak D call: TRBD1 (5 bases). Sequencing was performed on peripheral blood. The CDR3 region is CASSPGPGNTEAFF. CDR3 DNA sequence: TGTGCCAGCAGCCCAGGGCCGGGGAACACTGAAGCTTTCTTT.